These 12 T cell receptor beta chains were sequenced from one sample in a study of T cell repertoires in cytomegalovirus infection. TCRdb redid the calling of the reads with MiXCR, one entry per CDR3 protein. The sample lists about 97,000 distinct CDR3 sequences, 16% occurring once. The specimen sequenced was PBMCs. These receptors came from a human donor in good health (CMV status not recorded). Some clones in this sample may be carry-over from other donors' samples.

This clonotype was seen ten or more times. The chain links TRBV7-2 to TRBJ1-5; 11 bases map to TRBD1. With 4 bases clipped from V and 7 bases from J, the junction kept 6 bases outside the gene matches. Germline values: CDR1 SGHTA, CDR2 FQGNSA. The length of the CDR3 is 15 residues. Here the CDR3 reads CASSSGTGGGQPQHF. For the CDR3, the DNA is TGTGCCAGCAGCTCCGGGACAGGGGGGGGACAGCCCCAGCATTTT. Based on the CDR3 plus reference TRBV7-2 and TRBJ1-5, the full variable domain is GAGVSQSPSNKVTEKGKDVELRCDPISGHTALYWYRQSLGQGLEFLIYFQGNSAPDKSGLPSDRFSAERTGGSVSTLTIQRTQQEDSAVYLCASSSGTGGGQPQHFGDGTRLSIL.

In this sample, this clonotype turned up once. This rearrangement joins TRBV28 to TRBJ2-3; 11 nucleotides align to TRBD2. Unmatched junction bases numbered 8, after V lost 6 bases and J lost 0 bases. CDR1 is MDHEN and CDR2 is SYDVKM in the germline V gene. The CDR3 sequence is 17 residues long. The CDR3 loop is CASRRQGTSGSTDTQYF. DNA for the CDR3: TGTGCCAGCAGGAGGCAAGGGACTAGCGGTAGCACAGATACGCAGTATTTT.

The V and J genes are TRBV6-2 or TRBV6-3 and TRBJ2-1, with 9 bases matching TRBD2. The germline gives CDR1 MNHEY, CDR2 SVGEGT. This CDR3 is built from 17 residues. With V trimmed by 6 bases and J by 7 bases, 16 bases remained unmatched. As DNA, the CDR3 is TGTGCCAGCAGCCTACCGCCTGGCGGGGGGGGATTAAATGAGCAGTTCTTC. It yields the protein CASSLPPGGGGLNEQFF.

This clonotype was seen repeatedly, ten times or more. The V gene is TRBV7-8, the J gene TRBJ1-1, with unresolved D. Germline CDR1 is SGHVS and CDR2 is FQNEAQ. The CDR3 sequence is 14 residues long. Trimming cost V 3 bases and J 3 bases, with 11 bases left between them. CDR3 in amino acids: CASSLLGRDTEAFF. The CDR3 DNA reads as TGTGCCAGCAGCTTGTTAGGGCGGGACACTGAAGCTTTCTTT.

This clonotype was counted many times. The chain employs TRBV2 and TRBJ2-7; 14 bases align to TRBD2. The CDR3 runs to 18 residues. Germline assignment: CDR1 SNHLY and CDR2 FYNNEI. The trim removed 0 bases at V and 7 bases at J, leaving 11 bases unmatched. DNA for the CDR3: TGTGCCAGCAGTGAAGCCGGACTAGCGGGGGGCCCCAGTAAGGAGCAGTACTTC. Its translation is CASSEAGLAGGPSKEQYF.

The V gene is TRBV12-3 or TRBV12-4, the J gene TRBJ1-1; D may be TRBD1 (6 bases). This CDR3 region has 14 residues. Trimming pared 6 bases from V and 1 base from J, leaving 12 bases between. The DNA for the CDR3 is TGTGCCAGCAGCCGAGGACAGCGGAACACTGAAGCTTTCTTT. Translating gives CASSRGQRNTEAFF.

In regard to this clonotype: Just one base apart from a much larger clone, this may be a read error. CDR3 bases: TGTGCCAGCAGCTTAAAAGTGGCCTACGAGCAGTACTTC. It specifies CASSLKVAYEQYF. This rearrangement joins TRBV7-2 to TRBJ2-7; D not certain. Germline V gene sequence: CDR1 SGHTA, CDR2 FQGNSA. V was cut by 2 bases and J by 2 bases, with 7 bases left in between. The CDR3 has 13 residues.

The V call is TRBV5-4, the J call TRBJ2-1, with TRBD2 matching 7 bases. Germline V CDR1 and CDR2: SGHNT, YYREEE (reference sequence). Trimming at V came to 9 bases and at J to 4 bases, leaving 4 bases not matched to a gene. The CDR3 has 12 residues. The CDR3 is CAIGTNYNEQFF. DNA for the CDR3: TGTGCCATCGGGACTAATTACAATGAGCAGTTCTTC. The full variable domain, in which reference TRBV5-4 and TRBJ2-1 provide the parts outside the CDR3, is ETGVTQSPTHLIKTRGQQVTLRCSSQSGHNTVSWYQQALGQGPQFIFQYYREEENGRGNFPPRFSGLQFPNYSSELNVNALELDDSALYLCAIGTNYNEQFFGPGTRLTVL.

This clonotype was counted many times. This sequence joins TRBV7-8 and TRBJ2-2, with D unclear. Germline V gene lookup returns CDR1 SGHVS and CDR2 FQNEAQ. The CDR3 sequence is 15 residues long. V shed 1 base and J shed 5 bases, with 11 bases lying between them. The DNA of the CDR3 is TGTGCCAGCAGCTTAGGCAGCGCTGGGACCGGGGAGCTGTTTTTT. Protein: CASSLGSAGTGELFF.

The chain recombines TRBV28 with TRBJ2-5; D might be TRBD2 (7 bases). Per germline, CDR1 MDHEN and CDR2 SYDVKM. Trimming removed 4 bases at V and 1 base at J, with 19 bases between. The CDR3 runs 17 residues. The CDR3 DNA follows: TGTGCCAGCAGTTATAGTTGGGGGGGGGCTTCCCAAGAGACCCAGTACTTC. Translation gives CASSYSWGGASQETQYF.

At least ten counts were recorded for this clonotype. The V gene is TRBV7-6, the J gene TRBJ2-2; no reliable D call. Germline loops: CDR1 SGHVS, CDR2 FNYEAQ. This CDR3 comprises 14 residues. V lost 2 bases to trimming and J lost 5 bases, with 9 bases between them. The CDR3 spells CASSLNQLTGELFF. In DNA form, the CDR3 reads TGTGCCAGCAGCTTAAATCAGTTAACCGGGGAGCTGTTTTTT.

V usage is TRBV19 and J usage is TRBJ1-5; no clear D gene. This CDR3 is 11 amino acids long. CDR1 and CDR2 from the germline V gene are LNHDA and SQIVND (reference sequence). V was cut by 2 bases and J by 16 bases, with 12 bases left in between. CDR3 sequence (DNA): TGTGCCAGTAGTATACAGAGACAACTTCATTTT. It is translated as CASSIQRQLHF.